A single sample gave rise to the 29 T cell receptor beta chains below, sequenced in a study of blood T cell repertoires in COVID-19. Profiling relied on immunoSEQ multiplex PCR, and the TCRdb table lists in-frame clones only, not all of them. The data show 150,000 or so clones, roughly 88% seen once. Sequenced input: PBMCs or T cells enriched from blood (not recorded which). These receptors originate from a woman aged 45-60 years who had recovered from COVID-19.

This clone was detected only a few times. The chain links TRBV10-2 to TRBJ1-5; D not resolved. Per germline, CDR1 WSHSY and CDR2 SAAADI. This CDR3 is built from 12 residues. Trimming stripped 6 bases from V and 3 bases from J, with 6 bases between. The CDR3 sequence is CASRHLNQPQHF. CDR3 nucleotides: TGCGCCAGCAGACACCTCAATCAGCCCCAGCATTTT.

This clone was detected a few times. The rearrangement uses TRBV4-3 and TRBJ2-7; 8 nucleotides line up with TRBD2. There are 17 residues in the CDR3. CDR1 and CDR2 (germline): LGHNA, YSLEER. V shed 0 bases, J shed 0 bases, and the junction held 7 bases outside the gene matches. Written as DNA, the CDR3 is TGCGCCAGCAGCCAAGATAGGAGCGGGGGCCTCTCCTACGAGCAGTACTTC. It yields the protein CASSQDRSGGLSYEQYF.

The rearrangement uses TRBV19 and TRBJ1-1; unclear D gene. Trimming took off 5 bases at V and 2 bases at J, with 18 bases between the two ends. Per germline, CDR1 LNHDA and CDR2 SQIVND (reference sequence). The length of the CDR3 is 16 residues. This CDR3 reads CASSRGGRSFNTEAFF. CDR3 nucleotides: TGTGCCAGTAGTCGGGGAGGCAGAAGCTTTAACACTGAAGCTTTCTTT.

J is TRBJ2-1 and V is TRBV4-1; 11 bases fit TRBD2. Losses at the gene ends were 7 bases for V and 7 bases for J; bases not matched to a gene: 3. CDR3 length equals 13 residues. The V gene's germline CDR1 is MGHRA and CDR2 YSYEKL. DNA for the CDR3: TGCGCCAGCACCTTAGCGGGGGGGAATGAGCAGTTCTTC. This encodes CASTLAGGNEQFF.

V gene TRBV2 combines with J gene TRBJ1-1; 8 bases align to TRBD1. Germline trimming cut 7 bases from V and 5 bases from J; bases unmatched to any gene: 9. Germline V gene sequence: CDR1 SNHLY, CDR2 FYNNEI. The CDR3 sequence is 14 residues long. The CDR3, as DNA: TGTGCCAGCACTCCAAGGACAGGGAAAACTGAAGCTTTCTTT. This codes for CASTPRTGKTEAFF.

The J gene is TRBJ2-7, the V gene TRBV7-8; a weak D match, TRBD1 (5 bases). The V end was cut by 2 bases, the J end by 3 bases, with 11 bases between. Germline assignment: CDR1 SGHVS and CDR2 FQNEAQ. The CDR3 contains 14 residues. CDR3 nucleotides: TGTGCCAGCAGCTTATACGGACAAAACTACGAGCAGTACTTC. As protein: CASSLYGQNYEQYF.

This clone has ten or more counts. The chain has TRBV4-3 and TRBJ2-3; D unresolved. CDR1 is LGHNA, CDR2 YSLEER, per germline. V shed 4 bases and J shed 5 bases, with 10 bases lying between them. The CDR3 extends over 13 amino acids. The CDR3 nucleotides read TGCGCCAGCAGCCCACCCACTCGAGATACGCAGTATTTT. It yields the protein CASSPPTRDTQYF.

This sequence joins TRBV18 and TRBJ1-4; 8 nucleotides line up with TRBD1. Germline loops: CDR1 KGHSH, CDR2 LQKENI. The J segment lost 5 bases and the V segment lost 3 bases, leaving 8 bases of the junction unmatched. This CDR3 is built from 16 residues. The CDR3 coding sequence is TGTGCCAGCTCACCTCTACCAGGGGGCGGGAATGAAAAACTGTTTTTT. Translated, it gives CASSPLPGGGNEKLFF.

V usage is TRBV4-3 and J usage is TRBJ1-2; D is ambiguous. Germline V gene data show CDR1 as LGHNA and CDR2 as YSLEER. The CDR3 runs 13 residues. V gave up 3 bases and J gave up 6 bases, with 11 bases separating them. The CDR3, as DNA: TGCGCCAGCAGCCAGAGAGCAGCGGATGGCTACACCTTC. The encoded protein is CASSQRAADGYTF.

The CDR3 protein is CASSHPTGELRNSPLHF. The DNA for the CDR3 is TGTGCCAGCAGCCACCCGACAGGGGAATTGCGCAATTCACCCCTCCACTTT. The chain employs TRBV3-1 (or the pseudogene TRBV3-2) and TRBJ1-6; 8 bases agree with TRBD1. CDR3 length: 17 amino acids. Per germline, CDR1 LGHDT and CDR2 YNNKEL (reference sequence). V lost 3 bases to trimming and J lost 7 bases; unmatched junction nucleotides: 11.

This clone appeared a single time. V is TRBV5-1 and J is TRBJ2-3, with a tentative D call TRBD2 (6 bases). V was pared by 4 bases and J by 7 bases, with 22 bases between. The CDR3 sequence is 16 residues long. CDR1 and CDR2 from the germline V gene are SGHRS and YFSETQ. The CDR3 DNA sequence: TGCGCCAGCAGCCCACGGGACTCCTCGGCCCCCCATACGCAGTATTTT. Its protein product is CASSPRDSSAPHTQYF.

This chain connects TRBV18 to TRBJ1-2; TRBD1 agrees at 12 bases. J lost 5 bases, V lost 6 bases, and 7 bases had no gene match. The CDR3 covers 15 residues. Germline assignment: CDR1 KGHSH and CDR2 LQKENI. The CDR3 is CASSRGTGGAYGYTF. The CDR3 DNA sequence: TGTGCCAGCTCCCGGGGGACAGGGGGCGCTTATGGCTACACCTTC.

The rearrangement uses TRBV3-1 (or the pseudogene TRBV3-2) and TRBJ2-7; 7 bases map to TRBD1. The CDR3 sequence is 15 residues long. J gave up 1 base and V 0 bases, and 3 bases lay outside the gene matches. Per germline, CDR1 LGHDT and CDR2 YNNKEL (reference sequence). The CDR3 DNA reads TGTGCCAGCAGCCAAGATCAGGACAGGTCCTACGAGCAGTACTTC. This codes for CASSQDQDRSYEQYF.

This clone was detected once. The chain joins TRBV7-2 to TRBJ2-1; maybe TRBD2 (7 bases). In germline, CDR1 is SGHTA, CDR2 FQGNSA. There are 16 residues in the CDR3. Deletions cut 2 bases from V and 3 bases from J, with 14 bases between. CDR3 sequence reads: CASSLRAGEGYNEQFF. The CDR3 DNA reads TGTGCCAGCAGCTTAAGGGCAGGGGAGGGCTACAATGAGCAGTTCTTC.

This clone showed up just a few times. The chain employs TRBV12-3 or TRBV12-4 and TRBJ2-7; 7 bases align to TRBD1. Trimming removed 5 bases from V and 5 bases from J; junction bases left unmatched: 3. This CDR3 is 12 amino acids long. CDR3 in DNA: TGTGCCAGCAGTCCCGGGACAGACGAGCAGTACTTC. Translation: CASSPGTDEQYF.

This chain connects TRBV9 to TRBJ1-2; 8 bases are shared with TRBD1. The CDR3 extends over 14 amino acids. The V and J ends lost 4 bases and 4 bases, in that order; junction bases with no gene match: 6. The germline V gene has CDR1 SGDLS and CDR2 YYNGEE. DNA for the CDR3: TGTGCCAGCAGCCCAGGACAGGGCCCCTATGGCTACACCTTC. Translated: CASSPGQGPYGYTF.

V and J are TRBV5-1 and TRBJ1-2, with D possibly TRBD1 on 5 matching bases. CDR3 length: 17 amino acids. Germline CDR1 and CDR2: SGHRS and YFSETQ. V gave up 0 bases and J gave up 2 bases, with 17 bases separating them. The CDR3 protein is CASSLAGGTQPNYGYTF. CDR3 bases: TGCGCCAGCAGCTTGGCGGGGGGGACCCAACCCAACTATGGCTACACCTTC. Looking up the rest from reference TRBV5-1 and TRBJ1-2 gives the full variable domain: KAGVTQTPRYLIKTRGQQVTLSCSPISGHRSVSWYQQTPGQGLQFLFEYFSETQRNKGNFPGRFSGRQFSNSRSEMNVSTLELGDSALYLCASSLAGGTQPNYGYTFGSGTRLTVV.

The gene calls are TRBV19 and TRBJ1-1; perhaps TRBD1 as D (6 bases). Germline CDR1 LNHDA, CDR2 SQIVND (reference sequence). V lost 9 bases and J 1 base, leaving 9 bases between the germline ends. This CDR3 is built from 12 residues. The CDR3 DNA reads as TGTGCCAGCATGACAGGGAACACTGAAGCTTTCTTT. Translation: CASMTGNTEAFF.

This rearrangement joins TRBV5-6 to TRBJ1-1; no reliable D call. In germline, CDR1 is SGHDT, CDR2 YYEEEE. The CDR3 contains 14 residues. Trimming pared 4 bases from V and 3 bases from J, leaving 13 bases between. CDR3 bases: TGTGCCAGCAGCCTCCTTGGAGGGTACACTGAAGCTTTCTTT. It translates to CASSLLGGYTEAFF.

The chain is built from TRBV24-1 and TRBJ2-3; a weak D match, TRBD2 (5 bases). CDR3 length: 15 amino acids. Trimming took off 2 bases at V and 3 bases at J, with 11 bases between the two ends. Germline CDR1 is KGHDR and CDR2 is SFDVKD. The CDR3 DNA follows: TGTGCCACCAGTGATTCCGGGGTTGGGACAGATACGCAGTATTTT. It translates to CATSDSGVGTDTQYF.

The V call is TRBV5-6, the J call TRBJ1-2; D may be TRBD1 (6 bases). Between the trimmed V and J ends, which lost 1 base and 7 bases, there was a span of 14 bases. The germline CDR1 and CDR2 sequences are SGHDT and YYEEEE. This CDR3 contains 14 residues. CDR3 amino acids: CASSLTQGKGGYTF. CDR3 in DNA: TGTGCCAGCAGCTTGACACAGGGAAAGGGTGGCTACACCTTC.

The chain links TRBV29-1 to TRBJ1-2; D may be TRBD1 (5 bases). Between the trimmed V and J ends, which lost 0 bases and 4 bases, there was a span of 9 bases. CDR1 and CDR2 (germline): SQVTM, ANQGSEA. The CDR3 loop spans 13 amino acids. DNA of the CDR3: TGCAGCGTTGAAGATCAGGGAGGCTATGGCTACACCTTC. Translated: CSVEDQGGYGYTF.

The CDR3, as DNA: TGCGCCAGCAGCCTTCGGGTGTACGGGGAGCTGTTTTTT. As protein: CASSLRVYGELFF. The chain employs TRBV4-3 and TRBJ2-2; D not certain. Trimming took 4 bases from V and 7 from J, leaving 10 bases between them. Germline V gene sequence: CDR1 LGHNA, CDR2 YSLEER. The CDR3 is made up of 13 amino acids.

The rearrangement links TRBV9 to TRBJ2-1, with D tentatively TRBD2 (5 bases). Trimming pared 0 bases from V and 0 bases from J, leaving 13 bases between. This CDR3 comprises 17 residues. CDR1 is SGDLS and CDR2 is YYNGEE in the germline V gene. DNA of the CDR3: TGTGCCAGCAGCGTAGAGCAGAGTGGGAGCTCCTACAATGAGCAGTTCTTC. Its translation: CASSVEQSGSSYNEQFF.

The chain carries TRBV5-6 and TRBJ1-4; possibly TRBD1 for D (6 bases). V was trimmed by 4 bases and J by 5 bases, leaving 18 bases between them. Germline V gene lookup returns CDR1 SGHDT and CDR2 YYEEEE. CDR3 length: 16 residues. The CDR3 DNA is TGTGCCAGCAGCCAACCCGGGACACCGAGAAATGAAAAACTGTTTTTT. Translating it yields CASSQPGTPRNEKLFF.

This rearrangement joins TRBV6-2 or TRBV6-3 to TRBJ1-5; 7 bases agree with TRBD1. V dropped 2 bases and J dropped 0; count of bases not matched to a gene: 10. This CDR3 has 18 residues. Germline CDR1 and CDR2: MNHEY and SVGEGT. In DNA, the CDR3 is TGTGCCAGCAGTTACCCGCGGGACAGAAAATATAGCAATCAGCCCCAGCATTTT. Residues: CASSYPRDRKYSNQPQHF.

This chain's CDR3 is CASSLGQGRSYGYTF. The CDR3 DNA follows: TGTGCCAGCAGCTTGGGACAGGGAAGAAGCTATGGCTACACCTTC. The rearrangement joins TRBV7-2 to TRBJ1-2; 9 bases align to TRBD1. V lost 3 bases to trimming and J lost 4 bases; unmatched junction nucleotides: 6. The CDR3 is 15 amino acids. CDR1 is SGHTA, CDR2 FQGNSA, per germline.

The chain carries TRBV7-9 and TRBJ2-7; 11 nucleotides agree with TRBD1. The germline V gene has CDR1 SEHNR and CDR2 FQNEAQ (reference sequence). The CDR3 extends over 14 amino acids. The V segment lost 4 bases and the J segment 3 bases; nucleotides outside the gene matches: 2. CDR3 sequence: CASSSGTGGYEQYF. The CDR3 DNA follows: TGTGCCAGCAGCTCCGGGACAGGGGGCTACGAGCAGTACTTC.

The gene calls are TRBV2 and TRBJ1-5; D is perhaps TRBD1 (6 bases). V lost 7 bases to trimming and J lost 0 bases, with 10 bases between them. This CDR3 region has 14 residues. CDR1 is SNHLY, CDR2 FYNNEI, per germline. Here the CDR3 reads CASTRDTSNQPQHF. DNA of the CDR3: TGTGCCAGCACCCGGGACACTAGCAATCAGCCCCAGCATTTT.